This is a list of T cell receptor beta chains from one sample in a study of cytomegalovirus exposure and HLA in healthy donors. The data were produced by immunoSEQ multiplex PCR, yet TCRdb's version contains in-frame clones alone and is incomplete. The table records 150,000 to 200,000 clones, around 85% of them present only once. Sequenced material: PBMCs. These TCRs come from a woman aged 25 to 39 in good health and CMV-seronegative. Each CDR3 is given with its conserved first and last residue. The order of the fields is clone size, J gene, D gene, V gene, CDR3 DNA, CDR3 protein. D genes are given only for firm matches. Clone size is not always given. Where it is, it says once, few, many or a class for expanded clones.

once	TRBJ2-2	TRBD1	TRBV19	TGTGCCAGTAGTATATCGGCCGGGACAGCGGTTATCACCGGGGAGCTGTTTTTT	CASSISAGTAVITGELFF
-	TRBJ2-7	-	TRBV4-3	TGCGCCAGCAGCCAATCCCAAGGCGCGGGCTCCGAGCAGTACTTC	CASSQSQGAGSEQYF
-	TRBJ2-4	TRBD1	TRBV19	TGTGCCAGTAGTATGAGGGGGCTCCTCAACATTCAGTACTTC	CASSMRGLLNIQYF
-	TRBJ1-2	-	TRBV25-1	TGTGCCAGCAGTGAATTAACAGGGCCCCTTGGTGGCTACACCTTC	CASSELTGPLGGYTF
once	TRBJ2-1	-	TRBV27	TGTGCCAGCGGTCCCCTGGCGGGGCGATCATACAATGAGCAGTTCTTC	CASGPLAGRSYNEQFF
-	TRBJ2-5	-	TRBV5-1	TGCGCCAGCAGCTTGGCAGGGAAAGGAGAGACCCAGTACTTC	CASSLAGKGETQYF
-	TRBJ2-2	-	TRBV6-5	TGTGCCAGCAAAGGGACGGCGAAGACCGGGGAGCTGTTTTTT	CASKGTAKTGELFF
-	TRBJ1-1	-	TRBV19	TGTGCCAGTAGTTCCTTAATGAACACTGAAGCTTTCTTT	CASSSLMNTEAFF
-	TRBJ1-1	TRBD1	TRBV9	TGTGCCAGCAGCGTAGGCGGGACAGGGTTAGGCACTGAAGCTTTCTTT	CASSVGGTGLGTEAFF
-	TRBJ2-7	-	TRBV7-6	TGTGCCAGCAGCCTCATCTCTATGGGGGGCGCCTACGAGCAGTACTTC	CASSLISMGGAYEQYF
-	TRBJ2-2	TRBD2	TRBV2	TGTGCCAGCAGTCCGGGGGGGCCGAGAACCGGGGAGCTGTTTTTT	CASSPGGPRTGELFF
-	TRBJ2-7	TRBD1	TRBV29-1	TGCAGCGTCCGGGACAGGGGGTCCTACGAGCAGTACTTC	CSVRDRGSYEQYF
-	TRBJ2-3	TRBD1	TRBV5-1	TGCGCCAGCAGCTTACAGGGGGCCGGAGCCCCTCCAGATACGCAGTATTTT	CASSLQGAGAPPDTQYF
-	TRBJ1-4	-	TRBV7-9	TGTGCCAGCAGCTTGGGCGGGACAATCAATGAAAAACTGTTTTTT	CASSLGGTINEKLFF
-	TRBJ2-7	TRBD2	TRBV28	TGTGCCAGCAGCTGGGGACTACAGAGCTCCTACGAGCAGTACTTC	CASSWGLQSSYEQYF
few	TRBJ2-7	-	TRBV4-1	TGCGCCAGCAGCCCACTGGCTGGGAACTACGAGCAGTACTTC	CASSPLAGNYEQYF
-	TRBJ2-7	-	TRBV7-8	TGTGCCAGCAGCGGCAACGAGCAGTACTTC	CASSGNEQYF
-	TRBJ2-7	-	TRBV7-3	TGTGCCAGCAGCGCGGGACCAGACTACGAGCAGTACTTC	CASSAGPDYEQYF
-	TRBJ2-5	-	TRBV2	TGTGCCAGCATAGGAAGGGGCCAAGAGACCCAGTACTTC	CASIGRGQETQYF
-	TRBJ1-5	-	TRBV27	TGTGCCAGCAGTCCCACCGCACAGAGGAATCAGCCCCAGCATTTT	CASSPTAQRNQPQHF
once	TRBJ2-1	-	TRBV4-2	TGTGCCAGCAGCCACCGCCTAGCGGGACAGGGCGTCAATGAGCAGTTCTTC	CASSHRLAGQGVNEQFF
few	TRBJ1-5	-	TRBV4-1	TGCGCCAGCAGCCAAACCGACGGTAGCAATCAGCCCCAGCATTTT	CASSQTDGSNQPQHF
-	TRBJ1-1	-	TRBV6-5	TGTGCCAGCAGTTACCGGCACGGTGAAGCTTTCTTT	CASSYRHGEAFF
-	TRBJ2-1	TRBD1	TRBV7-9	TGTGCCAGCAGCGCAAGTCAGGGGGCGTTGAATGAGCAGTTCTTC	CASSASQGALNEQFF
few	TRBJ2-7	-	TRBV19	TGTGCCAGTAGTATAGATCCCCCGGGGGCGAGAGGCGAGCAGTACTTC	CASSIDPPGARGEQYF
-	TRBJ2-3	TRBD1	TRBV5-1	TGCGCCAGCAGCCGGGGTGACAGGGGTTTTGATACGCAGTATTTT	CASSRGDRGFDTQYF
-	TRBJ2-7	-	TRBV6-5	TGTGCCAGCAGTTACTCGGCGGGAAACCCCTACGAGCAGTACTTC	CASSYSAGNPYEQYF
few	TRBJ2-2	-	TRBV5-1	TGCGCCAGCAGCAAAGAAGGGACGGACAGATTAACCGGGGAGCTGTTTTTT	CASSKEGTDRLTGELFF
-	TRBJ2-5	TRBD1	TRBV14	TGTGCCAGCAGCCAACTAACCGGGACAGGGGGTCGGACCCAGTACTTC	CASSQLTGTGGRTQYF
once	TRBJ1-4	TRBD1	TRBV15	TGTGCCACCAGCCTAGACAGGGTTGGGGAAAAACTGTTTTTT	CATSLDRVGEKLFF
-	TRBJ2-2	-	TRBV6-5	TGTGCCAGCAGTTACTCGGTCAGGAAGGCCGGGGAGCTGTTTTTT	CASSYSVRKAGELFF
-	TRBJ1-2	-	TRBV29-1	TGCAGCGGAGGAGACAAATATGGCTACACCTTC	CSGGDKYGYTF
-	TRBJ2-1	-	TRBV7-2	TGTGCCAGCAGCCCAGGATTTTCGGGGAAGCAGTTCTTC	CASSPGFSGKQFF
-	TRBJ2-3	-	TRBV6-4	TGTGCCAGTTGCCGGGACCCCAGAACCACAGATACGCAGTATTTT	CASCRDPRTTDTQYF
-	TRBJ1-4	-	TRBV11-2	TGTGCCAGCAGCTCGTACACTGCAACTAATGAAAAACTGTTTTTT	CASSSYTATNEKLFF
-	TRBJ1-2	TRBD1	TRBV6-1	TGTGCCAGCAGTGCCGACAGGGGGAAAAGTGGCTACACCTTC	CASSADRGKSGYTF
-	TRBJ1-2	-	TRBV4-1	TGCGCCAGCAGCCAGGGGAGGGGGTATGGCTACACCTTC	CASSQGRGYGYTF
-	TRBJ2-7	-	TRBV5-6	TGTGCCAGCAGCTTGGGCAACGGGTACGAGCAGTACTTC	CASSLGNGYEQYF
few	TRBJ1-1	-	TRBV5-4	TGTGCCAGCAGCTACCGGACAACTGAAGCTTTCTTT	CASSYRTTEAFF
-	TRBJ1-4	-	TRBV18	TGTGCCAGCTCACCGAGGAAGGCAGCTGACAATGAAAAACTGTTTTTT	CASSPRKAADNEKLFF
-	TRBJ1-2	-	TRBV18	TGTGCCAGCTCACCCGGGACGGGGAACTATGGCTACACCTTC	CASSPGTGNYGYTF